Presented here are 16 T cell receptor beta chains from one specimen sequenced in a study of OX40 agonist ivuxolimab in advanced cancers. Libraries were prepared by immunoSEQ multiplex PCR; TCRdb keeps only in-frame clonotypes and omits some of them. The repertoire has around 53,000 clones, roughly 86% of them found once; the top ten carry 6.9%. Specimen: CD4+ or CD8+ T cells sorted from blood, collected in a trial of the OX40 agonist ivuxolimab. These receptors were obtained from an adult with an advanced solid tumor such as melanoma, head and neck, liver or kidney cancer.

The chain is built from TRBV19 and TRBJ2-1, with 13 bases that match TRBD2. This CDR3 contains 16 residues. Germline loops: CDR1 LNHDA, CDR2 SQIVND (reference sequence). V was clipped by 7 bases and J by 6 bases; unmatched bases: 9. The CDR3 DNA is TGTGCCAGTAAACTAGCGGGAGGGCCGAGGCGCAATGAGCAGTTCTTC. Translation gives CASKLAGGPRRNEQFF.

This clone appeared a few times. This chain links TRBV28 with TRBJ2-3; TRBD2 matches 9 bases. Germline trimming cut 8 bases from V and 6 bases from J; bases unmatched to any gene: 6. Germline V gene lookup returns CDR1 MDHEN and CDR2 SYDVKM. CDR3 size: 13 residues. Written as DNA, the CDR3 is TGTGCCAGCTGCGCGGGAGGGGCCGATACGCAGTATTTT. This sequence encodes CASCAGGADTQYF.

The chain has TRBV7-9 and TRBJ2-5; 12 bases line up with TRBD2. Germline CDR1 and CDR2: SEHNR and FQNEAQ (reference sequence). J lost 1 base, V lost 5 bases, and 2 bases had no gene match. CDR3 length: 15 amino acids. CDR3 region: CASSRTSGTQETQYF. The CDR3 nucleotides are TGTGCCAGCAGCCGGACTAGCGGGACCCAAGAGACCCAGTACTTC.

J is TRBJ1-4 and V is TRBV29-1; D is unclear. Germline assignment: CDR1 SQVTM and CDR2 ANQGSEA. This CDR3 is 10 amino acids long. Between the trimmed V and J ends, which lost 7 bases and 5 bases, there was a span of 5 bases. The CDR3 region is CSAANEKLFF. CDR3 nucleotide sequence: TGCAGCGCGGCGAATGAAAAACTGTTTTTT.

The DNA for the CDR3 is TGTGCCAGCAGTTACGAATTAATTACTGAAGCTTTCTTT. Protein product: CASSYELITEAFF. The genes are TRBV6-6 and TRBJ1-1; D gene unclear. From germline, CDR1 is MNHNY and CDR2 SVGAGI (reference sequence). The CDR3 runs 13 residues. With 2 bases removed from V and 5 bases from J, the gap between germline ends came to 9 bases.

The gene calls are TRBV6-1 and TRBJ1-2; D is ambiguous. Trimming removed 11 bases from V and 8 bases from J, with 21 bases in between. The CDR3 sequence is 13 residues long. Germline loops: CDR1 MNHNS, CDR2 SASEGT. CDR3 protein: CAARASLLDGYTF. CDR3 sequence (DNA): TGTGCCGCCCGGGCCAGCCTACTGGACGGCTACACCTTC.

The count of this clone is one. The chain joins TRBV7-9 to TRBJ2-2; 8 bases match TRBD1. V dropped 5 bases and J dropped 4; count of bases not matched to a gene: 12. This CDR3 has 17 amino acids. CDR1 SEHNR and CDR2 FQNEAQ come from the germline V gene (reference sequence). CDR3 region: CASSPRVGQGGTGELFF. Here the CDR3 DNA reads TGTGCCAGCAGCCCTCGTGTTGGACAGGGTGGCACCGGGGAGCTGTTTTTT.

CDR3 region: CASSYFGTGYTF. CDR3 DNA sequence: TGTGCCAGCAGTTACTTCGGGACCGGCTACACCTTC. V is TRBV6-5 and J is TRBJ1-2; tentative D call: TRBD1 (5 bases). The CDR3 spans 12 residues. The V gene's germline CDR1 is MNHEY and CDR2 SVGAGI. The V and J ends lost 1 base and 8 bases respectively, with 8 bases between them.

This chain links TRBV4-1 with TRBJ2-3; D is perhaps TRBD2 (6 bases). The CDR3 is 15 residues long. Germline-derived CDR1 and CDR2 are MGHRA and YSYEKL. The V end was cut by 3 bases, the J end by 6 bases, with 16 bases between. This CDR3 is CASSHPGAGGDTQYF. In DNA form, the CDR3 reads TGCGCCAGCAGCCATCCCGGCGCAGGAGGGGATACGCAGTATTTT.

The V and J genes are TRBV13 and TRBJ2-3; 7 bases line up with TRBD1. The CDR3 is made up of 15 amino acids. Trimming cost V 5 bases and J 3 bases; bases outside gene matches: 8. Germline loops: CDR1 PRHDT, CDR2 FYEKMQ (reference sequence). The CDR3 protein is CASSRKGTVTDTQYF. The CDR3 coding sequence is TGTGCCAGCAGCCGAAAAGGGACAGTAACAGATACGCAGTATTTT.

V gene TRBV7-8 combines with J gene TRBJ1-4; a possible D gene is TRBD1 (6 bases). The CDR3 runs to 17 residues. Deletions cut 5 bases from V and 0 bases from J, with 16 bases between. Germline CDR1 SGHVS, CDR2 FQNEAQ. The CDR3 DNA sequence: TGTGCCAGCAGCCTACCGGGACAACCTGCAACTAATGAAAAACTGTTTTTT. Residues: CASSLPGQPATNEKLFF.

The rearrangement links TRBV28 to TRBJ1-2, with D hard to call. CDR1 is MDHEN and CDR2 is SYDVKM in the germline V gene. CDR3 length equals 14 residues. V was trimmed by 5 bases and J by 5 bases, leaving 15 bases between them. CDR3 sequence (DNA): TGTGCCAGCAGTACCGTATCCGGGGAATATGGCTACACCTTC. Translating gives CASSTVSGEYGYTF.

This clone was detected only a few times. V is TRBV5-1 and J is TRBJ2-7, with 8 positions matching TRBD2. CDR1 SGHRS and CDR2 YFSETQ come from the germline V gene. Trimming at V came to 3 bases and at J to 0 bases, leaving 8 bases not matched to a gene. The CDR3 length is 16 residues. As DNA, the CDR3 is TGCGCCAGCAGCTCCCGGGCTAGCGGGCGCTCCTACGAGCAGTACTTC. This codes for CASSSRASGRSYEQYF.

This clone showed up just once. Other DNA sequences in the same sample also yield this CDR3. This sequence joins TRBV29-1 and TRBJ2-3; no firm D call. This CDR3 has 11 residues. V gave up 6 bases and J gave up 0 bases, with 4 bases separating them. CDR1 and CDR2 from the germline V gene are SQVTM and ANQGSEA. The CDR3 here is CSVRSTDTQYF. Here the CDR3 DNA reads TGCAGCGTGCGAAGCACAGATACGCAGTATTTT.

This clone was seen only a few times. The genes are TRBV7-6 and TRBJ1-3; 8 nucleotides agree with TRBD1. Germline CDR1 reads SGHVS; CDR2 reads FNYEAQ. Trimming at V came to 1 base and at J to 4 bases, leaving 3 bases not matched to a gene. The CDR3 totals 15 residues. CDR3 loop: CASSLGQGYGNTIYF. The CDR3 region has the DNA TGTGCCAGCAGCTTAGGACAGGGGTACGGAAACACCATATATTTT.

This clone was recorded only once. V gene TRBV9 combines with J gene TRBJ2-7; D gene uncertain. V gave up 9 bases and J gave up 4 bases, with 14 bases separating them. The CDR3 is 12 amino acids. The V gene's germline CDR1 is SGDLS and CDR2 YYNGEE. This chain's CDR3 is CAITPLMYEQYF. CDR3 DNA: TGTGCCATCACGCCGCTCATGTACGAGCAGTACTTC.